This T cell receptor beta chain comes out of a study of T cells in tuberculosis. Study overall: This South African cohort compared adolescents with or without latent tuberculosis against adults with active tuberculosis. Study-wide results and caveats: The TCR-beta difference was not significant; alpha differences partly reflected length.

The CDR3 contains 15 residues. Per the germline V gene, CDR1 is SGHRS and CDR2 is YFSETQ. V gave up 0 bases and J gave up 0 bases, with 9 bases separating them. Using immunoSEQ multiplex PCR, the repertoire was profiled, and TCRdb retains in-frame clones only, with some absent. Altogether tens of thousands of clones are present, 85% to 95% being singletons, with the ten largest covering over 4%. In the case of this clone: The target antigen is unknown.

Sequences were obtained from PBMCs. The rearrangement links TRBV5-1 to TRBJ1-2; no definite D call. This clonotype was sampled from a donor between 10 and 35 years old with latent tuberculosis or without tuberculosis infection. CDR3 sequence (DNA): TGCGCCAGCAGCTTGGATTGGCCGTCTAACTATGGCTACACCTTC. This sequence encodes CASSLDWPSNYGYTF.